The clone carrying this T cell receptor beta chain was counted a few times. Sequencing was performed with immunoSEQ multiplex PCR; in TCRdb, only in-frame clones are kept and a portion is missing. The top ten clones hold about 0.22% of a sample with some 77,000 clones, more than 90% of them seen once. The sample comes from a study of T cell changes during pregnancy in multiple sclerosis. The length of the CDR3 is 13 residues. Trimming cost V 3 bases and J 8 bases; bases outside gene matches: 4. Germline values: CDR1 SGHTA, CDR2 FQGNSA. J is TRBJ1-1 and V is TRBV7-2; the match to TRBD1 covers 9 bases. This clonotype was obtained from a female donor with multiple sclerosis, enrolled in a pregnancy study. The sample was CD4+ T cells from peripheral blood mononuclear cells, taken before pregnancy. The CDR3 spells CASSFGQGKEAFF. The CDR3 DNA follows: TGTGCCAGCAGCTTTGGACAGGGGAAGGAAGCTTTCTTT.